Presented here are 31 T cell receptor beta chains from one specimen sequenced in a study of cytotoxic CD8 clonotypes in ibrutinib-treated CLL. The repertoire was sequenced with immunoSEQ multiplex PCR; TCRdb's copy has only in-frame clones and lacks some. Here the sample spans fewer than 400,000 clones, under 70% being singletons. Sequences were derived from PBMCs, sampled after 36 months of ibrutinib treatment. The receptors here all came from a human donor with chronic lymphocytic leukemia.

The chain uses TRBV27 and TRBJ2-7; D uncertain. The CDR3 spans 12 residues. With 6 bases removed from V and 1 base from J, the gap between germline ends came to 7 bases. Germline V gene sequence: CDR1 MNHEY, CDR2 SMNVEV (reference sequence). CDR3: CASSLGSYEQYF. In DNA form, the CDR3 reads TGTGCCAGCAGCCTCGGGTCCTACGAGCAGTACTTC.

The chain couples TRBV5-4 to TRBJ1-1; 9 nucleotides match TRBD1. Germline V gene data show CDR1 as SGHNT and CDR2 as YYREEE (reference sequence). After removal of 2 bases from V and 2 bases from J, the junction contained 4 bases not matched to a gene. The CDR3 loop spans 15 amino acids. The CDR3 region is CASSLNRGLNTEAFF. The DNA of the CDR3 is TGTGCCAGCAGCTTAAACAGGGGGCTCAACACTGAAGCTTTCTTT.

The genes are TRBV5-1 and TRBJ1-4; tentative D call: TRBD1 (6 bases). The germline V and J ends were trimmed by 4 bases and 3 bases, with 13 bases remaining between them. Germline V gives CDR1 SGHRS, CDR2 YFSETQ. The CDR3 totals 15 residues. The CDR3: CASSAGGLANEKLFF. The CDR3 DNA reads TGCGCCAGCAGCGCGGGGGGCTTAGCTAATGAAAAACTGTTTTTT.

This chain links TRBV5-1 with TRBJ1-2; unclear D gene. With 4 bases removed from V and 8 bases from J, the gap between germline ends came to 12 bases. CDR3 length: 12 residues. From germline, CDR1 is SGHRS and CDR2 YFSETQ. The chain's CDR3 is CASSQDLSGYTF. The CDR3 region has the DNA TGCGCCAGCAGCCAAGACCTAAGCGGCTACACCTTC.

The chain combines TRBV9 with TRBJ1-3, with a weak D call TRBD1 (5 bases). The CDR3 sequence is 15 residues long. The germline CDR1 and CDR2 sequences are SGDLS and YYNGEE. The germline V and J ends were trimmed by 4 bases and 3 bases, with 14 bases remaining between them. The CDR3 region has the DNA TGTGCCAGCAGCCCCCGACGGGACTTTGGAAACACCATATATTTT. It specifies CASSPRRDFGNTIYF.

The V gene is TRBV14, the J gene TRBJ2-1; the D is unclear. V was pared by 0 bases and J by 0 bases, with 6 bases between. Germline-derived CDR1 and CDR2 are SGHDN and FVKESK. CDR3 length: 15 amino acids. CDR3 nucleotides: TGTGCCAGCAGCCAAGATTTAAGCTCCTACAATGAGCAGTTCTTC. Translation gives CASSQDLSSYNEQFF.

The CDR3 loop reads CASSQAGQGMDEQFF. CDR3 DNA: TGTGCCAGCAGCCAAGCGGGACAGGGGATGGATGAGCAGTTCTTC. This chain connects TRBV4-2 to TRBJ2-1; 10 positions match TRBD1. Germline lookup yields CDR1 LGHNA and CDR2 YNFKEQ. The CDR3 is made up of 15 amino acids. V shed 1 base and J 8 bases; nucleotides not matched to a gene: 5.

This chain connects TRBV9 to TRBJ2-7; D is tentatively TRBD1 or TRBD2 (6 bases each). Germline loops: CDR1 SGDLS, CDR2 YYNGEE. The CDR3 extends over 15 amino acids. V was cut by 0 bases and J by 2 bases, with 12 bases left in between. CDR3 bases: TGTGCCAGCAGCGTAGGGGGGGCAGTAACCTACGAGCAGTACTTC. The encoded protein is CASSVGGAVTYEQYF. Supplemented by reference TRBV9 and TRBJ2-7, the full variable domain reads DSGVTQTPKHLITATGQRVTLRCSPRSGDLSVYWYQQSLDQGLQFLIQYYNGEERAKGNILERFSAQQFPDLHSELNLSSLELGDSALYFCASSVGGAVTYEQYFGPGTRLTVT.

This clone was recorded a few times. The CDR3, as DNA: TGTGCCAGCAGTTCATCTAACTATGGCTACACCTTC. Amino acids: CASSSSNYGYTF. The genes are TRBV9 and TRBJ1-2, with D hard to call. The CDR3 has 12 amino acids. Germline loops: CDR1 SGDLS, CDR2 YYNGEE. Trimming left V 5 bases short and J 0 bases short, with 5 bases between.

This chain uses TRBV11-3 with TRBJ2-3; 12 bases are a match to TRBD2. CDR3 length equals 16 residues. J lost 2 bases, V lost 5 bases, and 5 bases had no gene match. Germline V gene sequence: CDR1 SGHNT, CDR2 YENEEA. This CDR3 is CASSPGTSGPTDTQYF. The DNA of the CDR3 is TGTGCCAGCAGCCCCGGGACTAGCGGGCCCACAGATACGCAGTATTTT.

The V call is TRBV6-1, the J call TRBJ2-7; TRBD1 matches at 10 bases. With V trimmed by 5 bases and J by 4 bases, 8 bases remained unmatched. CDR1 is MNHNS, CDR2 SASEGT, per germline. This CDR3 comprises 15 residues. This CDR3 is CASSRGTGDPYEQYF. CDR3 bases: TGTGCCAGCAGTCGGGGGACAGGGGATCCTTACGAGCAGTACTTC.

This clone was picked up a small number of times. The DNA of the CDR3 is TGTGCCAGCTCACCAGGGACAGGGGCGTACCAAGAGACCCAGTACTTC. Protein: CASSPGTGAYQETQYF. The V and J genes are TRBV18 and TRBJ2-5; 10 nucleotides line up with TRBD1. This CDR3 comprises 16 residues. Germline CDR1 and CDR2: KGHSH and LQKENI. The V and J ends lost 2 bases and 0 bases, in that order; junction bases with no gene match: 3. The entire variable domain, with the rest obtained from reference TRBV18 and TRBJ2-5, is as follows: NAGVMQNPRHLVRRRGQEARLRCSPMKGHSHVYWYRQLPEEGLKFMVYLQKENIIDESGMPKERFSAEFPKEGPSILRIQQVVRGDSAAYFCASSPGTGAYQETQYFGPGTRLLVL.

This clone has a handful of counts. J is TRBJ2-7 and V is TRBV5-4; 8 bases agree with TRBD2. The germline V gene encodes CDR1 SGHNT and CDR2 YYREEE (reference sequence). This CDR3 spans 15 amino acids. Unmatched junction bases numbered 2, after V lost 0 bases and J lost 0 bases. The CDR3 loop reads CASSLGGTSSYEQYF. CDR3 bases: TGTGCCAGCAGCTTGGGTGGGACTAGCTCCTACGAGCAGTACTTC.

V usage is TRBV6-5 and J usage is TRBJ2-5; D gene ambiguous. V was clipped by 0 bases and J by 2 bases, with 10 bases between them. This CDR3 has 15 residues. Germline V lookup: CDR1 MNHEY, CDR2 SVGAGI. As DNA, the CDR3 is TGTGCCAGCAGTTACTCCTCCGGGCAGCAAGAGACCCAGTACTTC. As protein: CASSYSSGQQETQYF.

The chain couples TRBV5-1 to TRBJ2-5; TRBD1 matches at 7 bases. Germline V lookup: CDR1 SGHRS, CDR2 YFSETQ. Unmatched junction bases numbered 9, after V lost 0 bases and J lost 4 bases. The CDR3 spans 16 residues. The CDR3 DNA is TGCGCCAGCAGCTTGGTGCCGGGACAGTTCATAGAGACCCAGTACTTC. Translating gives CASSLVPGQFIETQYF.

The rearrangement links TRBV6-1 to TRBJ2-1, with 10 bases lining up with TRBD1. Germline CDR1 MNHNS, CDR2 SASEGT. The CDR3 consists of 15 residues. Trimming removed 5 bases from V and 5 bases from J; junction bases left unmatched: 6. The CDR3 region has the DNA TGTGCCAGCAGTTTGACAGGGGGCGCCCACAATGAGCAGTTCTTC. Amino acid sequence: CASSLTGGAHNEQFF.

The chain uses TRBV10-3 and TRBJ2-3; D may be TRBD2 (6 bases). The V gene's germline CDR1 is ENHRY and CDR2 SYGVKD. With 8 bases removed from V and 11 bases from J, the gap between germline ends came to 17 bases. The CDR3 is made up of 12 amino acids. CDR3 bases: TGTGCCATCGGACTGCCCGGGGGTGAGCAGTATTTT. Protein product: CAIGLPGGEQYF.

The chain links TRBV4-1 to TRBJ1-2; D gene unclear. Trimming left V 0 bases short and J 2 bases short, with 10 bases between. The CDR3 covers 15 residues. Germline V gene sequence: CDR1 MGHRA, CDR2 YSYEKL. In DNA form, the CDR3 reads TGCGCCAGCAGCCAAGATTGGGTGCAGAACTATGGCTACACCTTC. Its protein is CASSQDWVQNYGYTF.

V and J are TRBV2 and TRBJ1-1; D gene uncertain. Trimming stripped 4 bases from V and 1 base from J, with 10 bases between. The germline gives CDR1 SNHLY, CDR2 FYNNEI. The CDR3 loop spans 14 amino acids. The CDR3, as DNA: TGTGCCAGCAGTGTGCGGTTGGAGAACACTGAAGCTTTCTTT. Translation gives CASSVRLENTEAFF.

The chain combines TRBV5-1 with TRBJ2-1; a weak D match, TRBD1 (6 bases). CDR1 SGHRS and CDR2 YFSETQ come from the germline V gene. The V end lost 3 bases, the J end lost 0 bases, and 13 bases lay between the germline ends. This CDR3 is 16 amino acids long. This CDR3 reads CASSSPGHRSYNEQFF. The CDR3 DNA sequence: TGCGCCAGCAGCTCACCGGGACACCGCTCCTACAATGAGCAGTTCTTC.

This chain uses TRBV28 with TRBJ1-5; D uncertain. Germline CDR1 reads MDHEN; CDR2 reads SYDVKM. Trimming cost V 9 bases and J 3 bases, with 15 bases left between them. CDR3 length equals 14 residues. CDR3 DNA sequence: TGTGCCAGTCTCGAGGGCTCCCACAATCAGCCCCAGCATTTT. Protein product: CASLEGSHNQPQHF.

This chain connects TRBV30 to TRBJ2-5, with 11 nucleotides matching TRBD2. V was clipped by 0 bases and J by 5 bases; unmatched bases: 14. The CDR3 is 18 amino acids. Germline CDR1 and CDR2: GTSNPN and SVGIG (reference sequence). The CDR3 nucleotides are TGTGCCTGGAGTGTACCCCGACTAGCGGGGAGCCTGTTGGAGACCCAGTACTTC. Amino acids: CAWSVPRLAGSLLETQYF. Using reference TRBV30 and TRBJ2-5 for the parts outside the CDR3, the full variable domain is SQTIHQWPATLVQPVGSPLSLECTVEGTSNPNLYWYRQAAGRGLQLLFYSVGIGQISSEVPQNLSASRPQDRQFILSSKKLLLSDSGFYLCAWSVPRLAGSLLETQYFGPGTRLLVL.

The genes are TRBV6-6 and TRBJ2-7, with D possibly being TRBD1 (6 bases). V was clipped by 6 bases and J by 3 bases, with 18 bases between them. Per germline, CDR1 MNHNY and CDR2 SVGAGI (reference sequence). The CDR3 extends over 15 amino acids. The CDR3 DNA reads TGTGCCAGCAGACGTAAGACAGGAACCATCTACGAGCAGTACTTC. Protein sequence: CASRRKTGTIYEQYF.

This clone came up once. The rearrangement uses TRBV6-5 and TRBJ1-2; tentative D call: TRBD1 (5 bases). Germline CDR1 and CDR2: MNHEY and SVGAGI. The CDR3 totals 14 residues. Trimming removed 3 bases from V and 5 bases from J, with 13 bases in between. The CDR3 DNA reads as TGTGCCAGCAGTTATGGGTTTGGGGCTTATGGCTACACCTTC. It codes for CASSYGFGAYGYTF.

The chain uses TRBV10-3 and TRBJ2-5; possibly TRBD2 for D (6 bases). This CDR3 is 14 amino acids long. Per the germline V gene, CDR1 is ENHRY and CDR2 is SYGVKD. The V and J ends lost 3 bases and 5 bases respectively, with 13 bases between them. In DNA form, the CDR3 reads TGTGCCATCAGTGATGGGGCGGGGCGGGAGACCCAGTACTTC. This sequence encodes CAISDGAGRETQYF.

The rearrangement links TRBV6-5 to TRBJ1-2; D is unresolved. Trimming took off 2 bases at V and 4 bases at J, with 8 bases between the two ends. Germline V gene lookup returns CDR1 MNHEY and CDR2 SVGAGI. This CDR3 has 13 amino acids. DNA for the CDR3: TGTGCCAGCAGTTACAGGCCCCGCTATGGCTACACCTTC. Translation gives CASSYRPRYGYTF.

Turning to this clone: Other DNA sequences within the sample encode an identical CDR3. The chain combines TRBV5-8 with TRBJ1-2; 8 nucleotides align to TRBD1. Germline trimming cut 4 bases from V and 6 bases from J; bases unmatched to any gene: 5. This CDR3 comprises 13 residues. The germline gives CDR1 SGHTS, CDR2 YDEGEE. The CDR3 DNA reads as TGTGCCAGCAGCCTGACAGGGGACCATGGCTACACCTTC. Residues: CASSLTGDHGYTF.

The CDR3: CASSRDGRQYF. The CDR3 nucleotides are TGTGCCAGCAGCCGAGACGGACGGCAGTACTTC. This chain joins TRBV11-3 and TRBJ2-7; no definite D call. CDR3 length: 11 amino acids. V gave up 5 bases and J gave up 9 bases, with 11 bases separating them. The germline gives CDR1 SGHNT, CDR2 YENEEA.

This clone was seen a handful of times. The gene calls are TRBV25-1 and TRBJ1-2, with TRBD1 as a possible D gene (5 bases). V was pared by 0 bases and J by 7 bases, with 9 bases between. The CDR3 length is 13 residues. Germline V gene lookup returns CDR1 MGHDK and CDR2 SYGVNS. The CDR3 region is CASSEYPQGGYTF. In DNA, the CDR3 is TGTGCCAGCAGTGAATACCCCCAGGGTGGCTACACCTTC.

A few counts support this clone. The chain carries TRBV7-6 and TRBJ1-1; D not certain. Trimming left V 1 base short and J 4 bases short, with 7 bases between. Per germline, CDR1 SGHVS and CDR2 FNYEAQ. This CDR3 spans 13 amino acids. CDR3 in DNA: TGTGCCAGCAGCTTAGACACGAGCACTGAAGCTTTCTTT. Translated: CASSLDTSTEAFF.

This clone was recorded a few times. V usage is TRBV4-1 and J usage is TRBJ1-1; perhaps TRBD1 as D (5 bases). The CDR3 spans 14 residues. Germline CDR1 MGHRA, CDR2 YSYEKL. Trimming removed 1 base from V and 10 bases from J, with 16 bases in between. The CDR3 protein is CASSQGGQPPGAFF. CDR3 DNA sequence: TGCGCCAGCAGCCAAGGGGGCCAACCTCCTGGAGCTTTCTTT.